This T cell receptor (beta chain) was captured in a study of T cell repertoires in aging, cancer and after chemotherapy. Per germline, CDR1 SGHVS and CDR2 FNYEAQ. Trimming took off 5 bases at V and 4 bases at J, with 15 bases between the two ends. The CDR3 has 14 residues. Rearranged V-D-J TRB sequences were amplified with a mixed TRB-A/B primer pool. TCRdb called the multiplex PCR reads again in MiXCR, with one record for every CDR3 protein. Among over 10,000 distinct CDR3 sequences listed, around 20% were seen once. TCR beta rearrangements were amplified from peripheral blood genomic DNA. This clonotype is deemed medium-sized.

The sequenced sample was blood. The sequence was obtained from a human donor in good health. The chain carries TRBV7-6 and TRBJ2-7; D is possibly TRBD2 (6 bases). In nucleotides, the CDR3 is TGTGCCAGCAGCCCAAAGGGACTCCAATACGAGCAGTACTTC. This encodes CASSPKGLQYEQYF.